These 11 T cell receptor beta chains share one sample of origin, sequenced in a study of T cell responses to AZD1222 COVID-19 vaccine. Profiling relied on immunoSEQ multiplex PCR, and the TCRdb table lists in-frame clones only, not all of them. The table lists 160,000 or so clones, roughly nine tenths of them singletons, with about 7% in the top ten. Sequencing was performed on peripheral blood, taken after recovery from COVID-19. The receptors derive from an adult who had recovered from COVID-19.

The chain carries TRBV2 and TRBJ2-7; D possibly matches TRBD1 or TRBD2 (5 bases each). Trimming removed 1 base at V and 5 bases at J, with 9 bases between. CDR3 length equals 13 residues. Germline values: CDR1 SNHLY, CDR2 FYNNEI. The CDR3 region is CASSEGRDHEQYF. The CDR3, as DNA: TGTGCCAGCAGTGAAGGCAGGGACCACGAGCAGTACTTC. The complete variable domain, with remaining parts taken from reference TRBV2 and TRBJ2-7, reads EPEVTQTPSHQVTQMGQEVILRCVPISNHLYFYWYRQILGQKVEFLVSFYNNEISEKSEIFDDQFSVERPDGSNFTLKIRSTKLEDSAMYFCASSEGRDHEQYFGPGTRLTVT.

This rearrangement joins TRBV9 to TRBJ1-1; D is unresolved. The V gene's germline CDR1 is SGDLS and CDR2 YYNGEE. The V end lost 3 bases, the J end lost 0 bases, and 9 bases lay between the germline ends. There are 14 residues in the CDR3. CDR3 nucleotide sequence: TGTGCCAGCAGCGCGGGTGGGTTGAACACTGAAGCTTTCTTT. It codes for CASSAGGLNTEAFF.

This rearrangement joins TRBV27 to TRBJ2-2, with D unresolved. Germline values: CDR1 MNHEY, CDR2 SMNVEV (reference sequence). The CDR3 has 17 amino acids. The V end was cut by 3 bases, the J end by 2 bases, with 16 bases between. CDR3 amino acids: CASSFQLSSFNTGELFF. DNA for the CDR3: TGTGCCAGCAGTTTTCAATTAAGTTCTTTTAACACCGGGGAGCTGTTTTTT.

V is TRBV2 and J is TRBJ2-3; 12 nucleotides match TRBD2. V trimming: 5 bases; J trimming: 4 bases; junction bases outside the gene matches: 4. In germline, CDR1 is SNHLY, CDR2 FYNNEI. CDR3 size: 15 residues. For the CDR3, the DNA is TGTGCCAGCAGTAGACTAGCGGGAGCTTCAGATACGCAGTATTTT. Encoded protein: CASSRLAGASDTQYF.

The V call is TRBV6-5, the J call TRBJ1-2; D is unclear. Germline CDR1 is MNHEY and CDR2 is SVGAGI. With 0 bases removed from V and 2 bases from J, the gap between germline ends came to 10 bases. This CDR3 is 15 amino acids long. The CDR3 is CASSYSIQRNYGYTF. Here the CDR3 DNA reads TGTGCCAGCAGTTACTCCATTCAGAGAAACTATGGCTACACCTTC.

The chain is built from TRBV5-4 and TRBJ2-7; TRBD1 might be the D (6 bases). V was pared by 7 bases and J by 3 bases, with 17 bases between. The CDR3 covers 14 residues. Germline CDR1 reads SGHNT; CDR2 reads YYREEE (reference sequence). CDR3 loop: CASRDRQTDYEQYF. The CDR3, as DNA: TGTGCCAGCCGCGACAGGCAGACCGACTACGAGCAGTACTTC.

V usage is TRBV6-5 and J usage is TRBJ1-3; the D is unclear. Trimming cost V 7 bases and J 3 bases, with 4 bases left between them. The CDR3 has 11 amino acids. Germline CDR1 MNHEY, CDR2 SVGAGI. CDR3: CASKFGNTIYF. The CDR3 bases are TGTGCCAGCAAATTTGGAAACACCATATATTTT.

The J gene is TRBJ2-7, the V gene TRBV11-3; D is perhaps TRBD2 (7 bases). The ends were cut back, 5 bases at V and 0 bases at J, with 17 bases in the middle. This CDR3 has 16 amino acids. Germline-derived CDR1 and CDR2 are SGHNT and YENEEA. The CDR3 DNA follows: TGTGCCAGCAGCCCGGGGGGCCCCTCGAGCTCCTACGAGCAGTACTTC. This translates into CASSPGGPSSSYEQYF. The full variable domain, in which reference TRBV11-3 and TRBJ2-7 provide the parts outside the CDR3, is EAGVVQSPRYKIIEKKQPVAFWCNPISGHNTLYWYLQNLGQGPELLIRYENEEAVDDSQLPKDRFSAERLKGVDSTLKIQPAELGDSAVYLCASSPGGPSSSYEQYFGPGTRLTVT.

This clone is a singleton in its sample. The V call is TRBV18, the J call TRBJ1-6, with D unclear. V shed 6 bases and J shed 8 bases, with 11 bases lying between them. There are 13 residues in the CDR3. Germline values: CDR1 KGHSH, CDR2 LQKENI. The CDR3 spells CASSQAGDSPLHF. DNA of the CDR3: TGTGCCAGCTCCCAGGCAGGAGATTCACCCCTCCACTTT.

This clone was detected a few times. The rearrangement links TRBV2 to TRBJ1-1; 7 nucleotides align to TRBD1. The V and J ends lost 3 bases and 4 bases, in that order; junction bases with no gene match: 5. This CDR3 comprises 14 residues. Germline values: CDR1 SNHLY, CDR2 FYNNEI. DNA of the CDR3: TGTGCCAGCAGTGAGGCCAGGGGGGTCACTGAAGCTTTCTTT. It translates to CASSEARGVTEAFF.

The chain carries TRBV27 and TRBJ2-7; D is uncertain. CDR3 length: 13 amino acids. CDR1 is MNHEY, CDR2 SMNVEV, per germline (reference sequence). Trimming cost V 7 bases and J 1 base, with 11 bases left between them. DNA of the CDR3: TGTGCCAGCACCCGAGGTGGGTCCTACGAGCAGTACTTC. Amino acid sequence: CASTRGGSYEQYF.